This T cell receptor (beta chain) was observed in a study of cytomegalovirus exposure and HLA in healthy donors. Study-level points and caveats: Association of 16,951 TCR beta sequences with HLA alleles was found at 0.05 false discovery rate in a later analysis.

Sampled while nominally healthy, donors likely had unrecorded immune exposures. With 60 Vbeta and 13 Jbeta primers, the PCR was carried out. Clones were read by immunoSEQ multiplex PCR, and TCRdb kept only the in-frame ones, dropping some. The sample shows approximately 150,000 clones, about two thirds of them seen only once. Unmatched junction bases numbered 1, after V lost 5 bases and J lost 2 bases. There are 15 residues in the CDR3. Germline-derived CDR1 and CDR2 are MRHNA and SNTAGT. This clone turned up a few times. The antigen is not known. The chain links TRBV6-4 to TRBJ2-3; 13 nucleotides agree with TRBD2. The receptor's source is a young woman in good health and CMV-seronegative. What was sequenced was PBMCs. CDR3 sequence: CASSTSGGATDTQYF. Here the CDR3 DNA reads TGTGCCAGCAGTACTAGCGGGGGGGCCACAGATACGCAGTATTTT.